What follows describes a single TCR beta chain. Using a J-beta primer mix together with a sample-barcoded 5' primer, a second PCR was run for about 6 to 12 cycles. TCRdb reprocessed the 5' RACE reads via MiXCR and lists one record per CDR3 protein. The repertoire consists of nearly 800,000 distinct CDR3 sequences, with just over 55% occurring once and the leading ten covering roughly 25%. The data were taken from a study of blood T cells in healthy people across ages. With 8 bases removed from V and 3 bases from J, the gap between germline ends came to 22 bases. CDR3 length equals 16 residues. Germline CDR1 reads MNHEY; CDR2 reads SMNVEV (reference sequence).

This TCR came from a middle-aged man in good health. The chain combines TRBV27 with TRBJ2-5, with TRBD1 as a possible D gene (6 bases). Sequencing was performed on blood. The CDR3: CASASNVVGAEETQYF. DNA of the CDR3: TGTGCCAGCGCGTCCAATGTGGTGGGGGCCGAAGAGACCCAGTACTTC.